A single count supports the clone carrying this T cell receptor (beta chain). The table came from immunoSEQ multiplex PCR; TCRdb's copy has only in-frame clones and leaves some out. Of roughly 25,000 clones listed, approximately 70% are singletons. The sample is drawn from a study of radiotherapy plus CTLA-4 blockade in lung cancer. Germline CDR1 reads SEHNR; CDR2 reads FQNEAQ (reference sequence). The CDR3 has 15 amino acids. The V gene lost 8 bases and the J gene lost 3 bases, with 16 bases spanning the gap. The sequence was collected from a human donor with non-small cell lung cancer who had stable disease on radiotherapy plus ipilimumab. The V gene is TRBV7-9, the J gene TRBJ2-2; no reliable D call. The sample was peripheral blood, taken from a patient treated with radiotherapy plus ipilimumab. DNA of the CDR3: TGTGCCAGCGATGCTGGGCGGACGTACACCGGGGAGCTGTTTTTT. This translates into CASDAGRTYTGELFF.